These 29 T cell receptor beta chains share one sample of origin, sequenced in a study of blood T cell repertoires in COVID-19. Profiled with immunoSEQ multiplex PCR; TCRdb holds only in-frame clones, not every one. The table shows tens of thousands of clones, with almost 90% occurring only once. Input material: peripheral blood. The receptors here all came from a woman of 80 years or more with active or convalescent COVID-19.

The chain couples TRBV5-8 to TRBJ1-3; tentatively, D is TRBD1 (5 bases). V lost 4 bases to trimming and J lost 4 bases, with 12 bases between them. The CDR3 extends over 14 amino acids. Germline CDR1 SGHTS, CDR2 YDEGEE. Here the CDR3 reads CASSRTGSGNTIYF. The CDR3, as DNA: TGTGCCAGCAGCCGTACAGGCTCCGGAAACACCATATATTTT.

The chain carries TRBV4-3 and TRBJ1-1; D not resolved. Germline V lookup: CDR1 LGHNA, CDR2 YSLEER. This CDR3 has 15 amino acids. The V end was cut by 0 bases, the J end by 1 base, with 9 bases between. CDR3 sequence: CASSQERSGNTEAFF. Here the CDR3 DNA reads TGCGCCAGCAGCCAAGAACGGTCCGGGAACACTGAAGCTTTCTTT.

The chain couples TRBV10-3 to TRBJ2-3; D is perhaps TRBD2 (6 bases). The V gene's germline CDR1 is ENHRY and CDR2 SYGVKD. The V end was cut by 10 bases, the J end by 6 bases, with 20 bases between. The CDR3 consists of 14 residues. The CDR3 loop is CATTPFSAGDTQYF. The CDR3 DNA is TGTGCCACTACACCTTTTTCGGCGGGGGATACGCAGTATTTT.

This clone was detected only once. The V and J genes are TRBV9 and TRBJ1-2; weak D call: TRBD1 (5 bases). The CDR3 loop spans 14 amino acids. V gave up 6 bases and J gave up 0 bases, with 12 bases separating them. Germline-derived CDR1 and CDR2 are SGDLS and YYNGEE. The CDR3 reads CASNRQGPNYGYTF. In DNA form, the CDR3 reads TGTGCCAGCAATCGGCAGGGCCCTAACTATGGCTACACCTTC.

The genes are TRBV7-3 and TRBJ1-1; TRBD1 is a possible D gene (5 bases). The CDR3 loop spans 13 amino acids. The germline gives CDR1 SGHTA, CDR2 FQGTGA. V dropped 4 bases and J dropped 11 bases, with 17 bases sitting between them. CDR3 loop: CASSSRDFPGAFF. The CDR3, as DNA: TGTGCCAGCAGCTCCCGGGACTTTCCTGGGGCTTTCTTT.

CDR3 residues: CASSPLRGRYEQYF. CDR3 DNA: TGTGCCAGCAGTCCCTTACGGGGGAGGTACGAGCAGTACTTC. The chain uses TRBV6-2 or TRBV6-3 and TRBJ2-7, with a possible D match to TRBD2 (6 bases). Germline V CDR1 and CDR2: MNHEY, SVGEGT. The CDR3 runs 14 residues. V lost 5 bases to trimming and J lost 4 bases, with 15 bases between them.

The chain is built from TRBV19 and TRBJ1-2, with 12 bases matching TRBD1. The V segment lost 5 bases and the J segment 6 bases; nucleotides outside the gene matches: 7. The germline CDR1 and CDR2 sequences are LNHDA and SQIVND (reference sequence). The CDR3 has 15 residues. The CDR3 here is CASSFGTGGDDGYTF. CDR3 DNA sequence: TGTGCCAGTAGTTTCGGGACAGGGGGCGACGATGGCTACACCTTC.

The CDR3 here is CASSQSGTGLSPLHF. The CDR3 DNA reads as TGTGCCAGCAGCCAATCCGGGACAGGGTTGTCACCCCTCCACTTT. The V gene is TRBV6-7, the J gene TRBJ1-6; TRBD1 agrees at 9 bases. TRBV6-7 is marked as an open reading frame, function uncertain. The CDR3 spans 15 residues. V shed 6 bases, J shed 10 bases, and the junction held 10 bases outside the gene matches.

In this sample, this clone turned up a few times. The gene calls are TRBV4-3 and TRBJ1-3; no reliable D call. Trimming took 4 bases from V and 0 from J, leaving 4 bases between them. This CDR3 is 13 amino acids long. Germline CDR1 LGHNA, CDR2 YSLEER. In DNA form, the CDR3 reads TGCGCCAGCAGCCTTAACTCTGGAAACACCATATATTTT. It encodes CASSLNSGNTIYF.

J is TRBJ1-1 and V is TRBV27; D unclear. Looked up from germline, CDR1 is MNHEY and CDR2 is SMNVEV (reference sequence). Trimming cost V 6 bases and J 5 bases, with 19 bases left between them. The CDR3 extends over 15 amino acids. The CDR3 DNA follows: TGTGCCAGCAGGGATTTATTAGAGCGCGGGACTGAAGCTTTCTTT. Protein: CASRDLLERGTEAFF.

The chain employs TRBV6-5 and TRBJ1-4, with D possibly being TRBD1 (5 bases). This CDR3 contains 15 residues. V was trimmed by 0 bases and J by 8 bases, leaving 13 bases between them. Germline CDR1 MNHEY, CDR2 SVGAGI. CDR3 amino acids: CASSYSGQGQEKLFF. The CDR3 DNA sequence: TGTGCCAGCAGTTACTCGGGCCAGGGTCAGGAAAAACTGTTTTTT.

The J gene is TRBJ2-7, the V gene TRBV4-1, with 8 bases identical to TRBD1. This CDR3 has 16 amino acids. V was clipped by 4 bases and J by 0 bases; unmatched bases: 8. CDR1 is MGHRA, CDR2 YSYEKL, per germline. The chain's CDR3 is CASSLSGQGVSYEQYF. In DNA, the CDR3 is TGCGCCAGCAGCCTCTCCGGACAGGGTGTCTCCTACGAGCAGTACTTC.

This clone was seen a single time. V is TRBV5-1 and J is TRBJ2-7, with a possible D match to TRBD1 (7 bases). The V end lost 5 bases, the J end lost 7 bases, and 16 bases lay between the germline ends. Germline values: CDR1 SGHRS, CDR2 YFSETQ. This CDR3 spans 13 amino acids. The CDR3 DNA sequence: TGCGCCAGCAGTCGGCAGGGGGGTGAGGAGCAGTACTTC. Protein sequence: CASSRQGGEEQYF.

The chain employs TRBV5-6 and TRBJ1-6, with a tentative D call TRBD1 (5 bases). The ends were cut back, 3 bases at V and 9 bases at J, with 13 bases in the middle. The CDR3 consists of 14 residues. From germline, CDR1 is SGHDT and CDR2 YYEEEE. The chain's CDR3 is CASSSARGGSPLHF. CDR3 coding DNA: TGTGCCAGCAGCTCTGCCCGCGGGGGTTCACCCCTCCACTTT.

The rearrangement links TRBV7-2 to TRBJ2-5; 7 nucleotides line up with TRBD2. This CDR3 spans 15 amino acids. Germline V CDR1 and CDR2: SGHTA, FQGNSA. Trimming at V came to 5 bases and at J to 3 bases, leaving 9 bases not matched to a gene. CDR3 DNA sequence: TGTGCCAGCAGCCTTAGGGCGGGGGTGGAAGAGACCCAGTACTTC. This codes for CASSLRAGVEETQYF.

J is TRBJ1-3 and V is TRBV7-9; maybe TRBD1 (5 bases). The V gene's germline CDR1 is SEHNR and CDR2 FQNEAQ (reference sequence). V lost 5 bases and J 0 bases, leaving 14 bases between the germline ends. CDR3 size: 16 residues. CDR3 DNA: TGTGCCAGCAGCCATTCGGACACCCGCTCTGGAAACACCATATATTTT. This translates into CASSHSDTRSGNTIYF.

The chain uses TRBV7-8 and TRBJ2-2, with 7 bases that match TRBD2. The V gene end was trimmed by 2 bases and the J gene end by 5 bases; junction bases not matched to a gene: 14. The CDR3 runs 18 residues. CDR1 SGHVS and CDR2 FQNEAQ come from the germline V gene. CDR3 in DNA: TGTGCCAGCAGCTTATCTCTGGGTCTAAAAGCGGGGACCGGGGAGCTGTTTTTT. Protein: CASSLSLGLKAGTGELFF. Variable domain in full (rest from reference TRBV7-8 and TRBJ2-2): GAGVSQSPRYKVAKRGQDVALRCDPISGHVSLFWYQQALGQGPEFLTYFQNEAQLDKSGLPSDRFFAERPEGSVSTLKIQRTQQEDSAVYLCASSLSLGLKAGTGELFFGEGSRLTVL.

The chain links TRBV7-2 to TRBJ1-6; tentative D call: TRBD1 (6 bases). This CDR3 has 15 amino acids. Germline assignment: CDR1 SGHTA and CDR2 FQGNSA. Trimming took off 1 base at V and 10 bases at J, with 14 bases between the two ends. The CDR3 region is CASSLEGGLKSPLHF. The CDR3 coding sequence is TGTGCCAGCAGCTTAGAGGGGGGGCTGAAATCACCCCTCCACTTT.

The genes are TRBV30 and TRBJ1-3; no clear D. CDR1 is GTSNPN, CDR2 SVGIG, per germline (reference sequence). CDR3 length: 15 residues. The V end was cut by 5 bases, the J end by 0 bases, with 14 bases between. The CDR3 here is CAWAERTFSGNTIYF. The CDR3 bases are TGTGCCTGGGCCGAGCGTACTTTCTCTGGAAACACCATATATTTT.

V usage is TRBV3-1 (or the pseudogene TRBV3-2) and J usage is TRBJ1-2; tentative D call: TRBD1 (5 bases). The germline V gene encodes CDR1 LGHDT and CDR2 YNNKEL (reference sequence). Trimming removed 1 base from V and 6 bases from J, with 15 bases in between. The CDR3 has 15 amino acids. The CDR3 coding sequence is TGTGCCAGCAGCCAAGTATGGGGCAGGGCGGATGGCTACACCTTC. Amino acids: CASSQVWGRADGYTF.

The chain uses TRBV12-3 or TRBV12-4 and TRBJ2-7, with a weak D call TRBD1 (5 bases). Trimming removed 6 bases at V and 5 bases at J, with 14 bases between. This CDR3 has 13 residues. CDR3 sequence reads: CASSLGLLDEQYF. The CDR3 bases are TGTGCCAGCAGCTTGGGGCTTCTGGACGAGCAGTACTTC.

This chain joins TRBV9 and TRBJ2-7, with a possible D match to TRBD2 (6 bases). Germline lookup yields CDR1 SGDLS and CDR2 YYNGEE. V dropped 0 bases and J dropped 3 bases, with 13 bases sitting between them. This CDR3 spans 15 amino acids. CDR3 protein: CASSVGGEAYYEQYF. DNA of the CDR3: TGTGCCAGCAGCGTAGGAGGGGAGGCTTACTACGAGCAGTACTTC. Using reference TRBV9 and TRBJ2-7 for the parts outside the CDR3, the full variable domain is DSGVTQTPKHLITATGQRVTLRCSPRSGDLSVYWYQQSLDQGLQFLIQYYNGEERAKGNILERFSAQQFPDLHSELNLSSLELGDSALYFCASSVGGEAYYEQYFGPGTRLTVT.

The CDR3 nucleotides read TGTGCCAGCAGCCCCGACTTCGGACAGGACTACTACGAGCAGTACTTC. Translated, it gives CASSPDFGQDYYEQYF. The chain recombines TRBV27 with TRBJ2-7; D is possibly TRBD1 (7 bases). The CDR3 runs to 16 residues. The V end lost 6 bases, the J end lost 3 bases, and 21 bases lay between the germline ends. The germline V gene encodes CDR1 MNHEY and CDR2 SMNVEV (reference sequence).

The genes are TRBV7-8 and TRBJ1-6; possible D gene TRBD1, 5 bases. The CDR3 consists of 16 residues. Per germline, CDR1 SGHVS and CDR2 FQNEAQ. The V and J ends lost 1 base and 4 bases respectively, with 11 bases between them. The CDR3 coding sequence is TGTGCCAGCAGCTTAGGGCAGGGTTGGTATAATTCACCCCTCCACTTT. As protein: CASSLGQGWYNSPLHF.

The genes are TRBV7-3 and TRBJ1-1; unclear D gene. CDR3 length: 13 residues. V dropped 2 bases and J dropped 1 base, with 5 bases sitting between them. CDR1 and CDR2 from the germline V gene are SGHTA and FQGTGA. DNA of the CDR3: TGTGCCAGCAGCTTAGCCAGGAACACTGAAGCTTTCTTT. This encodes CASSLARNTEAFF.

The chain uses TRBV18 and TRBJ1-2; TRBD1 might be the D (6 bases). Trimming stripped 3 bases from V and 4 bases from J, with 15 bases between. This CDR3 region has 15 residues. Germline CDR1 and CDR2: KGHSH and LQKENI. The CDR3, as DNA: TGTGCCAGCTCACCGGAACAGGGTCGGACCTATGGCTACACCTTC. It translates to CASSPEQGRTYGYTF.

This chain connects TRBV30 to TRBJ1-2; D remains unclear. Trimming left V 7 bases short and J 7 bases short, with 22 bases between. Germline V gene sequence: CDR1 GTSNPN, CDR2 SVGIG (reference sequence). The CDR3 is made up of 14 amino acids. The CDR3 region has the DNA TGTGCCTCGCTCGATTTTGGGCAGACGACTGGCTACACCTTC. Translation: CASLDFGQTTGYTF.

The DNA of the CDR3 is TGTGCCAGCTCCCCGGGACAGGGGGCCGAGCAGTACTTC. Translation: CASSPGQGAEQYF. The chain combines TRBV18 with TRBJ2-7, with 12 positions matching TRBD1. V was clipped by 6 bases and J by 6 bases; unmatched bases: 3. CDR1 KGHSH and CDR2 LQKENI come from the germline V gene. This CDR3 spans 13 amino acids.

In DNA, the CDR3 is TGCGCCAGCAGTCGGGGGGTGAGAGCGAGCTCCTATAATTCACCCCTCCACTTT. This gives the protein CASSRGVRASSYNSPLHF. The chain couples TRBV23-1 to TRBJ1-6, with D possibly TRBD1 on 5 matching bases. TRBV23-1 is annotated as an ORF whose role is uncertain. V lost 4 bases, J lost 0 bases, and 16 bases lay in between. The CDR3 covers 18 residues.